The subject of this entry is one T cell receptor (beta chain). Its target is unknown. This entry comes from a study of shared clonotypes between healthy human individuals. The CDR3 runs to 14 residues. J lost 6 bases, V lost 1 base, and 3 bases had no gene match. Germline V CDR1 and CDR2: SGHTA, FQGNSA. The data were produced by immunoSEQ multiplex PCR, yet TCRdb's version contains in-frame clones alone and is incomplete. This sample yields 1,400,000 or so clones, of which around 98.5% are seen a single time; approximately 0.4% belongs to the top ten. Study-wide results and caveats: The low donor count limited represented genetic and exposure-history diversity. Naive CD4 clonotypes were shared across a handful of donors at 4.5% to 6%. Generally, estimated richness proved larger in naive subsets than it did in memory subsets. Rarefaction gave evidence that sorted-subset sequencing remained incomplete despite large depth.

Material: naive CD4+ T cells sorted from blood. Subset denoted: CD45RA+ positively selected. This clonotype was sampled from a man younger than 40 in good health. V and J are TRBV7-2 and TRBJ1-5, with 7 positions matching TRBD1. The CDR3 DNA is TGTGCCAGCAGCTTAGACACAGGGGCTCAGCCCCAGCATTTT. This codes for CASSLDTGAQPQHF.